The entry that follows covers one T cell receptor beta chain sequence. The record originates from a study of blood T cell repertoires in COVID-19. Background on the study: T cells, B-cell-depleted T cells, or PBMCs supplied cDNA or gDNA.

With 3 bases removed from V and 5 bases from J, the gap between germline ends came to 11 bases. Germline V gene sequence: CDR1 SEHNR, CDR2 FQNEAQ (reference sequence). This CDR3 is 13 amino acids long. Generated by immunoSEQ multiplex PCR, the TCRdb table keeps only in-frame clones and is missing some. The sample records roughly 250,000 clones, around 90% being singletons. Material for sequencing was PBMCs or T cells enriched from blood (not recorded which). The receptor's source is a woman aged 25-40 years with acute COVID-19. This chain links TRBV7-9 with TRBJ2-7; D is unclear. CDR3 loop: CASSLGLGNEQYF. The CDR3 nucleotides are TGTGCCAGCAGCTTGGGTTTGGGCAACGAGCAGTACTTC.